This T cell receptor (beta chain) derives from a study of cytomegalovirus exposure and HLA in healthy donors. Findings of the study overall: As a later analysis revealed, the rate of TCR association differed by HLA locus, with DRB1 most and HLA-C fewest.

From germline, CDR1 is MGHRA and CDR2 YSYEKL. The CDR3 loop spans 16 amino acids. Losses at the gene ends were 4 bases for V and 9 bases for J; bases not matched to a gene: 9. With regard to this clone: Its antigen is unknown.

The study ran its PCR with 60 Vbeta and 13 Jbeta primers. Assay used: immunoSEQ multiplex PCR; TCRdb lists only in-frame clones, some missing. The table includes some 150,000 clones, roughly 80% detected once. The source is a woman in her twenties or thirties in good health and CMV-seronegative. This rearrangement joins TRBV4-1 to TRBJ2-1; 13 bases line up with TRBD2. Sequenced: PBMCs. DNA for the CDR3: TGCGCCAGCAGCCCCCAAGGACTAGCGGGAGTAAGTGAGCAGTTCTTC. Its translation is CASSPQGLAGVSEQFF.